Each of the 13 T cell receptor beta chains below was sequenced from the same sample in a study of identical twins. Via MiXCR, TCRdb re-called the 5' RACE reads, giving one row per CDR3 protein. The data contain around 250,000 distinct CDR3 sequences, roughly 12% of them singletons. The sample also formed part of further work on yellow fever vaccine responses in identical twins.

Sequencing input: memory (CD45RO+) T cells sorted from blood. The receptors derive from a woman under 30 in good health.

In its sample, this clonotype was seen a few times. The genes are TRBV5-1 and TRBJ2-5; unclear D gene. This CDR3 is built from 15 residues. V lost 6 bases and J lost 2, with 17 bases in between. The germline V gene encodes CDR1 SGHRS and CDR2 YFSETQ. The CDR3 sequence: CASTTATPPQETQYF. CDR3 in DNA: TGCGCCAGCACCACCGCCACGCCCCCACAAGAGACCCAGTACTTC. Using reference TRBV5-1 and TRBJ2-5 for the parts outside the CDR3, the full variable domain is KAGVTQTPRYLIKTRGQQVTLSCSPISGHRSVSWYQQTPGQGLQFLFEYFSETQRNKGNFPGRFSGRQFSNSRSEMNVSTLELGDSALYLCASTTATPPQETQYFGPGTRLLVL.

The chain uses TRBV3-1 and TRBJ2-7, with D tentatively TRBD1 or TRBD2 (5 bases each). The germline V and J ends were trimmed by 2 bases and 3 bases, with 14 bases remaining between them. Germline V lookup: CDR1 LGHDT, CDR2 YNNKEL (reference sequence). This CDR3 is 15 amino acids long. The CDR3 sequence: CASSQWSFGGYEQYF. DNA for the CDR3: TGTGCCAGCAGCCAATGGTCTTTTGGGGGCTACGAGCAGTACTTC.

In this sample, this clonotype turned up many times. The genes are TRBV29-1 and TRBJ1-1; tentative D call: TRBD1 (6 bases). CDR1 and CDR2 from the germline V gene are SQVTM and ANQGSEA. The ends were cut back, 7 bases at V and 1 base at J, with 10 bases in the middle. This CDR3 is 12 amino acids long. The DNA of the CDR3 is TGCAGCGCCCTACAGGGGAACACTGAAGCTTTCTTT. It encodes CSALQGNTEAFF.

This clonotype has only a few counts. CDR3 sequence (DNA): TGCGCCAGCAGCTTGGCAGGACAGGGGGTATCTCAACAGTTCTTC. Translation: CASSLAGQGVSQQFF. The chain is built from TRBV5-1 and TRBJ2-1; 10 positions agree with TRBD1. The junction had 10 bases not matched to a gene; V was cut back by 0 bases and J by 13 bases. CDR3 size: 15 residues. CDR1 is SGHRS and CDR2 is YFSETQ in the germline V gene.

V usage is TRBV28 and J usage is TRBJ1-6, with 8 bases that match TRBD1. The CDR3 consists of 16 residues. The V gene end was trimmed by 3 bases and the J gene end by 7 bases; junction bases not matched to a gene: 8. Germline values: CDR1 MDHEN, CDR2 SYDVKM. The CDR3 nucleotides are TGTGCCAGCAGTTTTCCCTATGGACAGGGCAATTCACCCCTCCACTTT. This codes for CASSFPYGQGNSPLHF.

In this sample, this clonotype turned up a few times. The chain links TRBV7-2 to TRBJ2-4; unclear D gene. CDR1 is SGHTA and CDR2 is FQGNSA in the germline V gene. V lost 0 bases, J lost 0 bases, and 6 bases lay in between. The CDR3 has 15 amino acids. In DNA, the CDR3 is TGTGCCAGCAGCTTAGCCCGACTAGCCAAAAACATTCAGTACTTC. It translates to CASSLARLAKNIQYF.

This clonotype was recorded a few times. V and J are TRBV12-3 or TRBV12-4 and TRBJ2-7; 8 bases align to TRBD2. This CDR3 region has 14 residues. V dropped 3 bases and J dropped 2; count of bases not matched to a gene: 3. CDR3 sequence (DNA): TGTGCCAGCAGTTTGGGGCGGGGGGCCTACGAGCAGTACTTC. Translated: CASSLGRGAYEQYF.

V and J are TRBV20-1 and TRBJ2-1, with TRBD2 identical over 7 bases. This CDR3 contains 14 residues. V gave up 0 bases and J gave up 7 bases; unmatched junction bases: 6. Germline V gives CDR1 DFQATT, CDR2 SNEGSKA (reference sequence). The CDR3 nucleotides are TGCAGTGCTAGAGACATAGACGGGGGGAATGAGCAGTTCTTC. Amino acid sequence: CSARDIDGGNEQFF.

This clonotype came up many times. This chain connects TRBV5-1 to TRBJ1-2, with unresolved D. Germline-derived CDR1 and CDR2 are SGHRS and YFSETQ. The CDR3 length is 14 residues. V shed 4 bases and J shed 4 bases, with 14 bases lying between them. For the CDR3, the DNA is TGCGCCAGCAGCGCCCAAGCGCAACTCTATGGCTACACCTTC. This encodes CASSAQAQLYGYTF.

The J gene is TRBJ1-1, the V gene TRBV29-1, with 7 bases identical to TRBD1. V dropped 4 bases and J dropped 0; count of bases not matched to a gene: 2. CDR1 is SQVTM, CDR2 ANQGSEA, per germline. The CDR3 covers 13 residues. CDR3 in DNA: TGCAGCGTTGGGGACAGCATGAACACTGAAGCTTTCTTT. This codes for CSVGDSMNTEAFF.

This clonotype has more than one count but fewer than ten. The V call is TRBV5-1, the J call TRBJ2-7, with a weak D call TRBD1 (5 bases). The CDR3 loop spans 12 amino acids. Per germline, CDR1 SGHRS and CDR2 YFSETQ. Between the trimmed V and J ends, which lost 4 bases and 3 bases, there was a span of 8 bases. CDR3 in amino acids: CASSKDNYEQYF. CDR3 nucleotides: TGCGCCAGCAGCAAGGACAACTACGAGCAGTACTTC.

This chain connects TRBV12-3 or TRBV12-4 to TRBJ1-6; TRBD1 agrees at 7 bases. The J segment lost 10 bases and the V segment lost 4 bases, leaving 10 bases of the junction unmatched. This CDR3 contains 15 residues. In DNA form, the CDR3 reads TGTGCCAGCAGTTACAGGGGCGGCCAATTCTCACCCCTCCACTTT. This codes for CASSYRGGQFSPLHF.

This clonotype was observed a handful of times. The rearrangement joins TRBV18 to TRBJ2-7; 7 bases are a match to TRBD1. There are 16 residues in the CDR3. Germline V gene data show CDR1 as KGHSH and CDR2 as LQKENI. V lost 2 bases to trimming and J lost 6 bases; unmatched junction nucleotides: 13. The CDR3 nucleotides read TGTGCCAGCTCACCATCAAGCCCCAGGGGGATCGGCGAGCAGTACTTC. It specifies CASSPSSPRGIGEQYF.